The present entry profiles one TCR beta chain with its context. It has no known antigen specificity. There are no base qualities to consult, and no much larger clone falls within one base. Healthy HIV-negative adults with no recently reported acute infections or vaccinations were included as donors. Only Caucasian adults living in Nashville, Tennessee, USA were represented among the donors. CD4+ T cells were enriched by magnetic negative selection, after which naive cells were positively selected on CD45RA and the negative fraction was taken as the memory subset. Blood was obtained by leukapheresis, after which PBMCs were separated by Ficoll-Histopaque density gradient centrifugation and cryopreserved in liquid nitrogen vapor phase. Analytical flow cytometry was used to check the purity and quantity of every magnetically sorted T cell population. Genomic DNA was isolated from each sorted fraction and quantified by UV absorbance on a Nanodrop 2000c.

Using the deep immunoSEQ assay, multiplex PCR amplified TCR CDR3 regions from genomic DNA. Extracted genomic DNA from each cell subset was spread evenly across all wells of several immunoSEQ 96-well plates, with each plate serving as a replicate. For sorted subsets, each replicate PCR was loaded with around 200 ng genomic DNA, equivalent to 30,000 to 35,000 T cell genomes. Purified libraries were quantified with a Qubit 3.0 fluorometer, sized on a Bioanalyzer 2100, and re-quantified with the KAPA Library Quantification kit. Every immunoSEQ 96-well plate was sequenced on a dedicated single-read 150-cycle Illumina NextSeq 550 flow cell. Regarding the original processing steps: Because only junctional sequences without quality scores were contained in the immunoSEQ output, filtering matching that applied to full-length reads could not be performed. To assign V/J genes and CDR3, sequences were annotated against IMGT germline references using PyIR, a Python wrapper for IgBLAST v1.9. Reads with weak V/J assignments (E-value above 1e-6), missing CDR3, stop codons, out-of-frame junctions, or ambiguous translated residues were removed. V3J clonotypes were defined by identical inferred V gene, J gene, and CDR3 amino acid sequence. To compute the percentage overlap between repertoires, the number of shared unique clonotypes was divided by the size of the smaller repertoire. Three approaches were used to assess repertoire richness: RTK rarefaction, the Chao1 estimator, and Recon v2.1 estimates of unobserved clonotypes. OLGA was used to compute generation probabilities for all TCRbeta clonotypes that the gDNA method yielded from four donors. TCRdb stores this immuneACCESS table with in-frame sequences only. Part of the clones is absent; in the studies checked, under half of the shortfall reflects unresolved V genes, and no reason is known for the rest. D and trimming come from the DNA, and the V and J calls and clone size come from that table. For this sample the table gives 1,400,000 or so clones, of which 98% to 99% were detected only once. In total, the top ten clones hold 0.36% of the sample.

The data are from a study of shared clonotypes between healthy human individuals (dated by TCRdb to 2019 to 2021). Notes on the research overall: Three men and two women, aged 18 to 49 years, made up the cohort. Blood TCR repertoires of about five healthy adults were deeply sequenced to estimate repertoire size and the extent of clonotype sharing between individuals. For each donor, three plates each were used for CD4 naive and CD4 memory, two plates were used for CD8 naive, and one plate was used for CD8 memory. Each donor's leukapheresis produced roughly between roughly 0.85 and 9 billion PBMCs. Libraries were prepared and TCR repertoires were sequenced by different laboratories using diverse techniques, in order to increase sequencing depth and limit assay-specific biases.

Taken from the germline V gene (reference sequence), the CDR1 and CDR2 loops are MNHEY and SMNVEV. The V end gives up 4 bases and the J end 2 bases, leaving 9 bases in the junction not matched to a gene. There are 17 amino acids in the CDR3, from cysteine to phenylalanine inclusive. Only CDR3 DNA remains: 51 bases, in frame from the first base. Study-wide conclusions, independent of this receptor: Larger estimated clonotype richness was generally found for naive subsets than for memory subsets. Sampling was restricted to blood, and TCR repertoires in tissue are likely to differ from TCR repertoires in blood. Incomplete sequencing was indicated by rarefaction of sorted-subset datasets, despite the large sequencing depth. Approximately 4.8% of naive CD4, roughly 3.6% of naive CD8, approximately 2.2% of memory CD4, and over 0.35% of memory CD8 clonotypes were shared across several donors. Compared with non-shared clonotypes, clonotypes shared by all four sorted-subset donors had higher generation probabilities. Pairwise subsampling indicated that sequencing depth was expected to affect the degree of clonotype sharing among donors. Because the study included a small number of donors, the genetic and exposure-history diversity represented was limited.

Sequences were obtained from naive CD4+ T cells sorted from blood. Taken with the paper, the label for cell subset or site translates to: CD45RA+ positively selected. The sequence links TRBV27 to TRBJ1-5, with 9 bases aligning to TRBD1. The receptor's source is a man aged 25 to 45 in good health. CDR3 sequence: CASSSRTGEGGNQPQHF. The DNA is as follows: TGTGCCAGCAGTTCCCGGACAGGGGAAGGTGGCAATCAGCCCCAGCATTTT.